Following are 14 T cell receptor beta chains from one sample sequenced in a study of blood T cells in healthy people across ages. With a J-beta primer mix and a sample-barcoded 5' primer, a second PCR ran about 7 to 12 cycles. TCRdb reprocessed the 5' RACE reads via MiXCR and lists one record per CDR3 protein. The sample includes about 1.5 million distinct CDR3 sequences, around 40% of them seen just once. Input material: blood. Every receptor here comes from a woman aged 18 to 35 in good health.

The J gene is TRBJ2-7, the V gene TRBV20-1; tentatively, D is TRBD2 (5 bases). Germline loops: CDR1 DFQATT, CDR2 SNEGSKA (reference sequence). The CDR3 sequence is 15 residues long. V dropped 0 bases and J dropped 2 bases, with 14 bases sitting between them. The CDR3 reads CSARDGILRAYEQYF. CDR3 nucleotides: TGCAGTGCTAGAGACGGGATCCTTAGGGCCTACGAGCAGTACTTC.

In its sample, this clonotype was seen a few times. The chain couples TRBV10-3 to TRBJ2-3, with 8 bases that match TRBD2. V trimming: 5 bases; J trimming: 4 bases; junction bases outside the gene matches: 5. The germline V gene encodes CDR1 ENHRY and CDR2 SYGVKD. This CDR3 is 14 amino acids long. The CDR3 coding sequence is TGTGCCATCAGTCCCTCCGGGGGGGCAGATACGCAGTATTTT. As protein: CAISPSGGADTQYF.

This clonotype has only one observation. The chain is built from TRBV6-6 and TRBJ2-2; D is undetermined. The V and J ends lost 7 bases and 0 bases respectively, with 9 bases between them. The CDR3 has 14 residues. Germline V gene lookup returns CDR1 MNHNY and CDR2 SVGAGI (reference sequence). CDR3 in amino acids: CASMRITNTGELFF. DNA for the CDR3: TGTGCCAGCATGAGAATTACGAACACCGGGGAGCTGTTTTTT.

In its sample, this clonotype was seen many times. The CDR3 DNA is TGTGCCAGCAGTTTATCGATTGGCGGGAGTGAGCAGTTCTTC. It translates to CASSLSIGGSEQFF. V usage is TRBV27 and J usage is TRBJ2-1; TRBD2 agrees at 7 bases. V dropped 0 bases and J dropped 9; count of bases not matched to a gene: 5. Germline V gives CDR1 MNHEY, CDR2 SMNVEV (reference sequence). This CDR3 is built from 14 residues.

The chain is built from TRBV12-3 or TRBV12-4 and TRBJ2-7; weak D call: TRBD1 (5 bases). The CDR3 length is 12 residues. V was cut by 6 bases and J by 7 bases, with 13 bases left in between. CDR3 sequence (DNA): TGTGCCAGCAGGGCACAGGTTACGGAGCAGTACTTC. It encodes CASRAQVTEQYF.

This chain connects TRBV20-1 to TRBJ2-3; 8 bases agree with TRBD2. The V gene end was trimmed by 2 bases and the J gene end by 4 bases; junction bases not matched to a gene: 8. The CDR3 is 15 residues long. The germline V gene has CDR1 DFQATT and CDR2 SNEGSKA (reference sequence). The CDR3 reads CSARQSGSGPDTQYF. The CDR3 nucleotides are TGCAGTGCTAGACAAAGCGGGAGTGGGCCAGATACGCAGTATTTT.

This clonotype was observed at least ten times. The chain combines TRBV29-1 with TRBJ2-3; D might be TRBD1 (5 bases). The CDR3 contains 11 residues. V was shortened by 5 bases and J by 5 bases, with 8 bases between the two germline ends. Germline CDR1 is SQVTM and CDR2 is ANQGSEA. The CDR3 sequence: CSVHQGDTQYF. DNA for the CDR3: TGCAGCGTTCACCAGGGAGATACGCAGTATTTT.

This rearrangement joins TRBV27 to TRBJ2-5, with D possibly being TRBD1 or TRBD2 (5 bases each). The CDR3 length is 16 residues. V was pared by 5 bases and J by 5 bases, with 21 bases between. From germline, CDR1 is MNHEY and CDR2 SMNVEV (reference sequence). The CDR3 DNA reads as TGTGCCAGCAGTCCTACCGGGACCAAGGGTTGGGAGACCCAGTACTTC. Translated: CASSPTGTKGWETQYF.

In its sample, this clonotype was seen once. This chain's CDR3 is CASSLRGGLEQYF. DNA of the CDR3: TGTGCCAGCAGCTTGCGGGGGGGCCTCGAGCAGTACTTC. The chain couples TRBV5-6 to TRBJ2-7, with 8 bases identical to TRBD2. The ends lost 1 base at V and 6 bases at J; junction bases unmatched: 3. Germline assignment: CDR1 SGHDT and CDR2 YYEEEE. This CDR3 contains 13 residues.

The chain uses TRBV12-3 or TRBV12-4 and TRBJ2-7; 7 bases map to TRBD1. The CDR3 loop spans 13 amino acids. J lost 6 bases, V lost 7 bases, and 9 bases had no gene match. The CDR3 is CASTRGRGLEQYF. CDR3 nucleotides: TGTGCCAGCACCCGGGGAAGGGGGCTCGAGCAGTACTTC.

This clonotype was counted between two and nine times. This rearrangement joins TRBV29-1 to TRBJ2-7; TRBD1 might be the D (6 bases). The CDR3 contains 14 residues. V was pared by 1 base and J by 7 bases, with 17 bases between. The V gene's germline CDR1 is SQVTM and CDR2 ANQGSEA. The CDR3 bases are TGCAGCGTTGAAGGTTCGGGCAGGGGCAATGAGCAGTACTTC. Residues: CSVEGSGRGNEQYF.

The rearrangement links TRBV14 to TRBJ1-2; D unclear. Trimming removed 1 base from V and 3 bases from J, with 6 bases in between. Looked up from germline, CDR1 is SGHDN and CDR2 is FVKESK. This CDR3 has 13 amino acids. In DNA form, the CDR3 reads TGTGCCAGCAGCCAAGTGAATCACTATGGCTACACCTTC. Translating it yields CASSQVNHYGYTF.

This sequence joins TRBV27 and TRBJ2-7, with 12 bases lining up with TRBD2. Germline V gene data show CDR1 as MNHEY and CDR2 as SMNVEV (reference sequence). The CDR3 spans 16 residues. The V segment lost 5 bases and the J segment 0 bases; nucleotides outside the gene matches: 5. The CDR3: CASSMRLAGASYEQYF. DNA for the CDR3: TGTGCCAGCAGTATGCGACTAGCGGGGGCCTCCTACGAGCAGTACTTC.

The CDR3 spells CASSQGPAAPEAFF. The CDR3, as DNA: TGCGCCAGCAGCCAAGGACCGGCAGCGCCTGAAGCTTTCTTT. V and J are TRBV4-1 and TRBJ1-1; D is ambiguous. CDR1 MGHRA and CDR2 YSYEKL come from the germline V gene. V was clipped by 1 base and J by 6 bases, with 12 bases between them. The CDR3 contains 14 residues.